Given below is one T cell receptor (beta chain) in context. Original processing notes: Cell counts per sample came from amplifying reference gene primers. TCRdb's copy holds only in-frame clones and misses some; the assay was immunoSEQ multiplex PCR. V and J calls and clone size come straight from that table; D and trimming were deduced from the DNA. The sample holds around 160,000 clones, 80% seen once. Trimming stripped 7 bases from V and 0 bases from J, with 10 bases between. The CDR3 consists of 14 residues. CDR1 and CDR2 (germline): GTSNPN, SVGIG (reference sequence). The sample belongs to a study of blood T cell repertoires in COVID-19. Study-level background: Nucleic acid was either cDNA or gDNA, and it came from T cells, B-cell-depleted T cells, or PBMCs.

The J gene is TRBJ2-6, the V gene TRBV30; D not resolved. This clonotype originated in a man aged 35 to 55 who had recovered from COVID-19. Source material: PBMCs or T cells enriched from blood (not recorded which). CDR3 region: CASKPYSGANVLTF. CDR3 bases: TGTGCCTCGAAACCCTACTCTGGGGCCAACGTCCTGACTTTC.